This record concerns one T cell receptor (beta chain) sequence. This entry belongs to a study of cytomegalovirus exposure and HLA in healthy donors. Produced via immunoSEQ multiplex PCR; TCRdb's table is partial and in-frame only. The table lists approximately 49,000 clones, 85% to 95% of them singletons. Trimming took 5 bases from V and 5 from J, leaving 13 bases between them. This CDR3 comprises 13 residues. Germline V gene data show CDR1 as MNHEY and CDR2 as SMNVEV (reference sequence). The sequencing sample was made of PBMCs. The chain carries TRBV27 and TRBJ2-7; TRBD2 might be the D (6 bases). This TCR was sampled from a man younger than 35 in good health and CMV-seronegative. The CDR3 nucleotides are TGTGCCAGCAGTCTAATCGGGAGCCACGAGCAGTACTTC. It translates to CASSLIGSHEQYF.